This T cell receptor (beta chain) is from a study of cytomegalovirus exposure and HLA in healthy donors. General observations from the study: When presence/absence was analysed, sequencing depth was taken to be roughly uniform across donors. Relative to the roughly 700-donor mean, N-insertions were reportedly fewer in an Asian-associated ancestry cluster in a later analysis. Later analysis identified about 15,000 TCR beta sequences associated with HLA alleles, using a false discovery rate threshold of 0.05.

The germline CDR1 and CDR2 sequences are LNHDA and SQIVND (reference sequence). V was cut by 10 bases and J by 8 bases, with 23 bases left in between. The CDR3 spans 14 residues. In the case of this clone: Its antigen remains unidentified.

PCR involved 60 Vbeta and 13 Jbeta primers. Assay: immunoSEQ multiplex PCR; the TCRdb copy retains only in-frame clones and omits some. Seen here are 150,000 or so clones, about four fifths observed once, and the top ten hold 1%. The TCR sequence derives from a woman between 45 and 65 years old in good health and CMV-seropositive. The sample was PBMCs. The V call is TRBV19, the J call TRBJ1-2; TRBD1 is a possible D gene (5 bases). This CDR3 reads CATGTGGVWVGYTF. The CDR3 bases are TGTGCCACCGGAACCGGGGGGGTTTGGGTCGGCTACACCTTC.